Listed below are T cell receptor beta chains from one sample, sequenced in a study of T-cell reconstitution after alpha-beta-depleted transplantation in children. Via MiXCR, TCRdb re-called the PCR reads, giving one row per CDR3 protein. Among hundreds of thousands of distinct CDR3 sequences listed, approximately 12% were seen once. The source was PBMCs, mostly from graft donor cells, collected 360 days after TCRalphabeta/CD19-depleted stem cell transplant. All receptors derive from a male patient under 18 who had a stem cell transplant for acute myeloid leukemia, so the T cells may come from the graft donor. Both conserved end residues are part of each CDR3. A D gene is named only where the DNA matches it firmly. Clone size is not always given. Where it is, it says once, few, many or a class for expanded clones.

TRBV29-1	.	TRBJ2-3	.	CSVSRGRGDTQYF	TGCAGCGTTTCCAGGGGCCGTGGGGATACGCAGTATTTT
TRBV4-3	.	TRBJ2-5	.	CASSQRGGVETQYF	TGCGCCAGCAGCCAAAGGGGGGGGGTGGAGACCCAGTACTTC
TRBV9	.	TRBJ2-1	TRBD2	CASSVAAGDAQGDNEQFF	TGTGCCAGCAGCGTAGCGGCGGGGGACGCCCAAGGGGACAATGAGCAGTTCTTC
TRBV7-6	.	TRBJ1-1	TRBD1	CASSSTGQPNTEAFF	TGTGCCAGCAGCTCGACGGGACAGCCGAACACTGAAGCTTTCTTT
TRBV6-5	many	TRBJ2-5	.	CASSYGGTQYF	TGTGCCAGCAGTTATGGTGGGACCCAGTACTTC
TRBV9	many	TRBJ2-1	.	CASSVAQLLYDEQFF	TGTGCCAGCAGCGTAGCCCAACTCCTGTACGATGAGCAGTTCTTC
TRBV27	many	TRBJ2-2	.	CASSRTPSGELFF	TGTGCCAGCAGTAGGACTCCCTCCGGGGAGCTGTTTTTT
TRBV5-1	few	TRBJ2-2	TRBD2	CASSLVAGPVTGELFF	TGCGCCAGCAGCTTAGTAGCGGGTCCGGTCACCGGGGAGCTGTTTTTT
TRBV19	few	TRBJ2-1	TRBD2	CASSILAGPVYNEQFF	TGTGCCAGTAGTATTCTAGCGGGGCCGGTCTACAATGAGCAGTTCTTC
TRBV25-1	.	TRBJ2-6	.	CASSEYGPTSGANVLTF	TGTGCCAGCAGTGAATACGGGCCGACCTCTGGGGCCAACGTCCTGACTTTC
TRBV4-3	.	TRBJ2-7	TRBD1	CASSSRAGTGGYEQYF	TGCGCCAGCAGCTCCCGCGCGGGGACAGGGGGATACGAGCAGTACTTC
TRBV3-1	many	TRBJ2-7	.	CASSQIDRAGEQYF	TGTGCCAGCAGCCAAATAGACAGGGCGGGAGAGCAGTACTTC
TRBV11-2	few	TRBJ2-1	.	CASSLVSGPYNEQFF	TGTGCCAGCAGCTTAGTGAGCGGGCCCTACAATGAGCAGTTCTTC
TRBV7-2	few	TRBJ2-3	.	CASSLVTEAGTDTQYF	TGTGCCAGCAGCTTAGTCACGGAGGCCGGCACAGATACGCAGTATTTT
TRBV6-2/TRBV6-3	many	TRBJ2-7	TRBD2	CASRITSGGGSYEQYF	TGTGCCAGCAGGATTACTAGCGGAGGGGGCTCCTACGAGCAGTACTTC
TRBV10-3	many	TRBJ2-7	.	CATQWGQGPYEQYF	TGTGCCACGCAGTGGGGACAAGGACCCTACGAGCAGTACTTC
TRBV4-3	.	TRBJ2-2	TRBD2	CASSQDRGGTDTGELFF	TGCGCCAGCAGCCAAGATCGGGGGGGAACGGACACCGGGGAGCTGTTTTTT
TRBV21-1	few	TRBJ1-5	.	CASSNPTPEQVSNQPQHF	TGTGCCAGCAGCAATCCAACCCCGGAGCAGGTTAGCAATCAGCCCCAGCATTTT
TRBV29-1	many	TRBJ2-3	.	CSVEARRTGTDTQYF	TGCAGCGTTGAGGCCCGCCGCACTGGCACAGATACGCAGTATTTT